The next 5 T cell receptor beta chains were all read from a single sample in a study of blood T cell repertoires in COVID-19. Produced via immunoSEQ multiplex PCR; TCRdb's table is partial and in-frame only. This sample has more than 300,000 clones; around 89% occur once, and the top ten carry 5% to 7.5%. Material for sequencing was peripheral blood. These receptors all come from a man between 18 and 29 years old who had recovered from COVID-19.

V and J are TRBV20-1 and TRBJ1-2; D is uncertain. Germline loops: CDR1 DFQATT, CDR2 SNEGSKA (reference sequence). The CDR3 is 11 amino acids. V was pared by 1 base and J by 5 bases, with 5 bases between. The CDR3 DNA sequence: TGCAGTGCTAGAGTGGAGTATGGCTACACCTTC. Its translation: CSARVEYGYTF.

CDR3 region: CAISTDRGRTDTQYF. The CDR3 bases are TGTGCCATCAGTACCGACAGGGGGCGCACAGATACGCAGTATTTT. This chain connects TRBV10-3 to TRBJ2-3, with 10 bases lining up with TRBD1. J lost 1 base, V lost 5 bases, and 3 bases had no gene match. CDR3 length: 15 residues. The germline V gene encodes CDR1 ENHRY and CDR2 SYGVKD.

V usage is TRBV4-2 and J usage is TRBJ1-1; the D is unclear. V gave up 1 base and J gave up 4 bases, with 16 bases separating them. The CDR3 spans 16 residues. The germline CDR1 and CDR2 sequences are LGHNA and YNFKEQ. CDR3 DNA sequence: TGTGCCAGCAGCCAAGTTGCTGGCTTTCTCAGCACTGAAGCTTTCTTT. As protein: CASSQVAGFLSTEAFF.

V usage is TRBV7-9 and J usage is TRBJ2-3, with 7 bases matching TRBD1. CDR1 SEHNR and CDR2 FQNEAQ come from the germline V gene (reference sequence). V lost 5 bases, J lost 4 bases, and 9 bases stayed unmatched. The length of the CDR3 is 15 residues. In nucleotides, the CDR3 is TGTGCCAGCAGCCCAAGAGGGGGCCAGGCAGATACGCAGTATTTT. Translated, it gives CASSPRGGQADTQYF.

CDR3 sequence (DNA): TGTGCCAGCAGCCTAACCTACAGGGGGGGACGTGAAAAACTGTTTTTT. It is translated as CASSLTYRGGREKLFF. The V gene is TRBV5-6, the J gene TRBJ1-4, with 8 bases that match TRBD1. V lost 4 bases to trimming and J lost 7 bases; unmatched junction nucleotides: 12. This CDR3 is built from 16 residues. Germline lookup yields CDR1 SGHDT and CDR2 YYEEEE.